The next 32 T cell receptor beta chains were all read from a single sample in a study of graft-versus-host responses after intestinal transplantation. Assay: immunoSEQ multiplex PCR; the TCRdb copy retains only in-frame clones and omits some. The sample lists 7,000 to 8,500 clones; around 65% were seen once. Graft samples were processed, releasing intraepithelial and lamina propria lymphocytes. The source was ileum tissue, collected less than 60 days after transplant. These receptors were taken from a human patient who received an intestinal transplant, so some T cells may come from the graft donor.

The chain joins TRBV5-4 to TRBJ2-2; 10 bases match TRBD2. Germline loops: CDR1 SGHNT, CDR2 YYREEE (reference sequence). V was pared by 0 bases and J by 1 base, with 0 bases of the junction left unmatched. This CDR3 has 16 amino acids. CDR3 residues: CASSLGLAGNTGELFF. DNA for the CDR3: TGTGCCAGCAGCTTGGGACTAGCGGGGAACACCGGGGAGCTGTTTTTT.

This clone showed up just a few times. The CDR3 is CASMLSYNEQFF. CDR3 bases: TGTGCCAGCATGCTGAGTTACAATGAGCAGTTCTTC. V and J are TRBV6-1 and TRBJ2-1; D is unresolved. Germline V gene data show CDR1 as MNHNS and CDR2 as SASEGT. Trimming took 7 bases from V and 4 from J, leaving 8 bases between them. This CDR3 is built from 12 residues.

V and J are TRBV7-2 and TRBJ2-4, with D possibly TRBD2 on 6 matching bases. The CDR3 consists of 13 residues. Germline CDR1 and CDR2: SGHTA and FQGNSA. Between the trimmed V and J ends, which lost 1 base and 6 bases, there was a span of 7 bases. The CDR3 here is CASSLGGVNIQYF. The CDR3, as DNA: TGTGCCAGCAGCTTAGGGGGGGTAAACATTCAGTACTTC.

The chain recombines TRBV28 with TRBJ1-1; weak D call: TRBD1 (5 bases). Between the trimmed V and J ends, which lost 11 bases and 2 bases, there was a span of 15 bases. Germline V CDR1 and CDR2: MDHEN, SYDVKM. The CDR3 totals 13 residues. CDR3 in DNA: TGTGCCTCGGGAGGGGTACTAAACACTGAAGCTTTCTTT. It encodes CASGGVLNTEAFF.

The chain uses TRBV6-1 and TRBJ2-1; 10 bases match TRBD1. The CDR3 runs to 15 residues. V was pared by 10 bases and J by 8 bases, with 14 bases of the junction left unmatched. Germline assignment: CDR1 MNHNS and CDR2 SASEGT. In DNA form, the CDR3 reads TGTGCCACCCCCCCGGACAGGGGGACTACGGATGAGCAGTTCTTC. Translated, it gives CATPPDRGTTDEQFF.

V usage is TRBV28 and J usage is TRBJ1-5, with D uncertain. Trimming left V 3 bases short and J 7 bases short, with 10 bases between. Germline values: CDR1 MDHEN, CDR2 SYDVKM. The CDR3 runs to 13 residues. The CDR3 sequence: CASSFPGYQPQHF. The CDR3 DNA reads TGTGCCAGCAGTTTTCCGGGGTACCAGCCCCAGCATTTT. Full variable domain (remainder filled in from reference TRBV28 and TRBJ1-5): DVKVTQSSRYLVKRTGEKVFLECVQDMDHENMFWYRQDPGLGLRLIYFSYDVKMKEKGDIPEGYSVSREKKERFSLILESASTNQTSMYLCASSFPGYQPQHFGDGTRLSIL.

This clone has a handful of counts. The chain has TRBV7-9 and TRBJ2-1; the D gene is possibly TRBD1 (5 bases). CDR1 SEHNR and CDR2 FQNEAQ come from the germline V gene (reference sequence). V was shortened by 5 bases and J by 6 bases, with 17 bases between the two germline ends. CDR3 length: 15 residues. CDR3 DNA: TGTGCCAGCAGCAAGGAGACAGTCCGTCTCAATGAGCAGTTCTTC. It translates to CASSKETVRLNEQFF. Using reference TRBV7-9 and TRBJ2-1 for the parts outside the CDR3, the full variable domain is DTGVSQNPRHKITKRGQNVTFRCDPISEHNRLYWYRQTLGQGPEFLTYFQNEAQLEKSRLLSDRFSAERPKGSFSTLEIQRTEQGDSAMYLCASSKETVRLNEQFFGPGTRLTVL.

V is TRBV7-2 and J is TRBJ2-7; 12 nucleotides match TRBD2. CDR1 is SGHTA and CDR2 is FQGNSA in the germline V gene. The CDR3 consists of 16 residues. Unmatched junction bases numbered 6, after V lost 0 bases and J lost 6 bases. CDR3 amino acids: CASSLAQLAGGLEQYV. The CDR3 bases are TGTGCCAGCAGCTTAGCTCAGCTAGCGGGGGGGCTCGAGCAGTACGTC.

The rearrangement uses TRBV2 and TRBJ2-7; TRBD2 aligns across 7 bases. CDR1 and CDR2 from the germline V gene are SNHLY and FYNNEI. The length of the CDR3 is 14 residues. V shed 6 bases and J 3 bases; nucleotides not matched to a gene: 8. CDR3 nucleotides: TGTGCCAGCAGGGGGGGGTGGATGGACTACGAGCAGTACGTC. Translating gives CASRGGWMDYEQYV.

This clone is judged medium-sized. This sequence joins TRBV12-5 and TRBJ2-3, with 8 bases identical to TRBD2. The CDR3 runs 16 residues. The germline CDR1 and CDR2 sequences are LGHNT and FRNRAP. V shed 3 bases, J shed 0 bases, and the junction held 5 bases outside the gene matches. CDR3 nucleotides: TGTGCTAGTGGTTTAAGCGGACTAGCAAGCACAGATACGCAGTATTTT. Translated: CASGLSGLASTDTQYF.

The chain combines TRBV6-6 with TRBJ2-3; D perhaps matches TRBD1 (5 bases). The V end was cut by 5 bases, the J end by 7 bases, with 13 bases between. The CDR3 consists of 13 residues. The germline gives CDR1 MNHNY, CDR2 SVGAGI (reference sequence). Here the CDR3 DNA reads TGTGCCAGCAGTCGCGACAGTACCTATACGCAGTATTTT. As protein: CASSRDSTYTQYF.

This clone is classed as medium-sized. The V gene is TRBV28, the J gene TRBJ1-6, with a possible D match to TRBD1 (5 bases). The ends were cut back, 6 bases at V and 5 bases at J, with 11 bases in the middle. Germline CDR1 and CDR2: MDHEN and SYDVKM. This CDR3 is built from 14 residues. This chain's CDR3 is CASRVQVHNSPLHF. CDR3 sequence (DNA): TGTGCCAGCAGGGTACAGGTCCATAATTCACCCCTCCACTTT.

Note on this clone: The same CDR3 also results from other DNA sequences found in this sample. The chain has TRBV27 and TRBJ2-7; 7 positions agree with TRBD1. V shed 5 bases, J shed 3 bases, and the junction held 4 bases outside the gene matches. This CDR3 spans 13 amino acids. CDR1 is MNHEY, CDR2 SMNVEV, per germline (reference sequence). The CDR3 sequence: CASSPRTGYEQYV. The CDR3 DNA follows: TGTGCCAGCAGTCCTAGGACAGGCTACGAGCAGTACGTC.

The chain joins TRBV14 to TRBJ2-2; 8 nucleotides align to TRBD2. Germline V gene lookup returns CDR1 SGHDN and CDR2 FVKESK. The CDR3 is made up of 17 amino acids. V lost 1 base, J lost 4 bases, and 8 bases stayed unmatched. The CDR3 DNA reads TGTGCCAGCAGCCAAGTCCCGGGGGGGCGAGTCACCGGGGAGCTGTTTTTT. It is translated as CASSQVPGGRVTGELFF.

J is TRBJ2-5 and V is TRBV18; D ambiguous. The CDR3 sequence is 13 residues long. Germline loops: CDR1 KGHSH, CDR2 LQKENI. V lost 1 base and J lost 3, with 6 bases in between. The DNA of the CDR3 is TGTGCCAGCTCACCACTGCAGGAAGAGACCCAGTACTTC. Protein: CASSPLQEETQYF.

V and J are TRBV9 and TRBJ1-4, with D possibly being TRBD1 (5 bases). V dropped 5 bases and J dropped 5 bases, with 16 bases sitting between them. The CDR3 totals 15 residues. Germline V lookup: CDR1 SGDLS, CDR2 YYNGEE. CDR3 coding DNA: TGTGCCAGCAGTTCTTACCAGGGAGGAAATGAAAAACTGTTTTTT. Its protein product is CASSSYQGGNEKLFF.

The chain uses TRBV12-2 and TRBJ2-7; TRBD1 is the table's D call and was not checked against the DNA. TRBV12-2 is a pseudogene segment. CDR3 length: 15 amino acids. The DNA of the CDR3 is TGTGCAAGTCGCCGCATATCCAGGGGACCCTACGAGCAGTACGTC. Its translation is CASRRISRGPYEQYV.

The J gene is TRBJ1-2, the V gene TRBV25-1, with 9 bases identical to TRBD1. This CDR3 spans 15 amino acids. With 4 bases clipped from V and 4 bases from J, the junction kept 7 bases outside the gene matches. CDR1 is MGHDK, CDR2 SYGVNS, per germline. CDR3 loop: CASSVGTGLPYGYTF. The CDR3 nucleotides are TGTGCCAGCAGTGTCGGGACAGGGTTGCCCTATGGCTACACCTTC.

The rearrangement joins TRBV10-1 to TRBJ1-3, with unresolved D. CDR3 length: 12 residues. Germline values: CDR1 WNHNN, CDR2 SYGVQD (reference sequence). V dropped 7 bases and J dropped 3 bases, with 7 bases sitting between them. The CDR3 reads CASTNSGNTIYF. The CDR3 bases are TGCGCCAGCACCAACAGTGGAAACACCATATATTTT.

This clone was detected a few times. The genes are TRBV10-3 and TRBJ1-1; TRBD1 matches 7 bases. J lost 1 base, V lost 5 bases, and 10 bases had no gene match. This CDR3 spans 16 amino acids. CDR1 is ENHRY and CDR2 is SYGVKD in the germline V gene. The CDR3 is CAISLTKTGRNTEAFF. DNA of the CDR3: TGTGCCATCAGTCTCACGAAGACAGGGCGGAACACTGAAGCTTTCTTT.

In this sample, this clone turned up a few times. The chain is built from TRBV4-1 and TRBJ1-6; a weak D match, TRBD1 (6 bases). Germline loops: CDR1 MGHRA, CDR2 YSYEKL. V was pared by 0 bases and J by 6 bases, with 12 bases between. CDR3 size: 16 residues. The DNA for the CDR3 is TGCGCCAGCAGCCAAGAAAACGGACAGATTAATTCACCCCTCCACTTT. Translated, it gives CASSQENGQINSPLHF.

By frequency in the sample, this clone is medium-sized. This chain joins TRBV4-1 and TRBJ1-6; TRBD1 aligns across 7 bases. This CDR3 contains 15 residues. V shed 0 bases and J 7 bases; nucleotides not matched to a gene: 3. Germline CDR1 and CDR2: MGHRA and YSYEKL. The chain's CDR3 is CASSQDRDSNSPLHF. As DNA, the CDR3 is TGCGCCAGCAGCCAAGATCGGGACAGCAATTCACCCCTCCACTTT.

A few counts support this clone. This chain joins TRBV4-3 and TRBJ1-3; no clear D gene. The CDR3 has 13 residues. Germline V gene data show CDR1 as LGHNA and CDR2 as YSLEER. With 11 bases removed from V and 2 bases from J, the gap between germline ends came to 13 bases. CDR3 coding DNA: TGCGCCTCCGGTTTGTCGGCTGGAAACACCATATATTTT. Amino acids: CASGLSAGNTIYF.

The V call is TRBV5-4, the J call TRBJ2-1; TRBD1 matches 8 bases. The germline V gene encodes CDR1 SGHNT and CDR2 YYREEE (reference sequence). The CDR3 loop spans 15 amino acids. V trimming: 4 bases; J trimming: 1 base; junction bases outside the gene matches: 4. CDR3 amino acids: CASSPGQGSYNEQFF. For the CDR3, the DNA is TGTGCCAGCAGCCCCGGACAGGGTTCCTACAATGAGCAGTTCTTC.

The chain is built from TRBV4-2 and TRBJ2-1, with 9 positions matching TRBD2. With V trimmed by 0 bases and J by 5 bases, 11 bases remained unmatched. The length of the CDR3 is 18 residues. CDR1 is LGHNA, CDR2 YNFKEQ, per germline. The CDR3 DNA reads TGTGCCAGCAGCCAAGAGGGAATAGCGGGGGTAGGCAACAATGAGCAGTTCTTC. Translation gives CASSQEGIAGVGNNEQFF.

V is TRBV5-1 and J is TRBJ2-5; 10 nucleotides line up with TRBD2. Germline V gene data show CDR1 as SGHRS and CDR2 as YFSETQ. The length of the CDR3 is 16 residues. Germline trimming cut 3 bases from V and 3 bases from J; bases unmatched to any gene: 8. The CDR3 DNA reads TGCGCCAGCAGCTCGGCCTGGAGCGGGGGGGAAGAGACCCAGTACTTC. Translated, it gives CASSSAWSGGEETQYF.

This chain connects TRBV4-1 to TRBJ2-3; D may be TRBD2 (6 bases). This CDR3 has 15 residues. V was clipped by 0 bases and J by 4 bases, with 11 bases between them. CDR1 is MGHRA and CDR2 is YSYEKL in the germline V gene. The CDR3 is CASSQEGWRADTQYF. Written as DNA, the CDR3 is TGCGCCAGCAGCCAAGAAGGTTGGAGGGCAGATACGCAGTATTTT.

As concerns this clone: The same CDR3 can be traced to other DNA sequences in this sample. The gene calls are TRBV7-2 and TRBJ2-5; the match to TRBD2 covers 9 bases. There are 15 residues in the CDR3. With 1 base clipped from V and 2 bases from J, the junction kept 2 bases outside the gene matches. In germline, CDR1 is SGHTA, CDR2 FQGNSA. CDR3: CASSLGGGGQETQYF. The CDR3 DNA is TGTGCCAGCAGCTTAGGCGGGGGGGGTCAAGAGACCCAGTACTTC.

This clone was seen a few times. The chain joins TRBV5-1 to TRBJ2-5; 7 bases are a match to TRBD1. CDR3 size: 18 residues. With V trimmed by 1 base and J by 2 bases, 14 bases remained unmatched. Germline CDR1 reads SGHRS; CDR2 reads YFSETQ. CDR3 sequence reads: CASSLLQGISILQETQYF. In nucleotides, the CDR3 is TGCGCCAGCAGCTTGTTACAGGGGATAAGTATCCTACAAGAGACCCAGTACTTC.

V is TRBV5-1 and J is TRBJ2-3, with 9 nucleotides matching TRBD2. V lost 0 bases and J lost 0; bases outside the gene matches: 5. The V gene's germline CDR1 is SGHRS and CDR2 YFSETQ. CDR3 size: 17 residues. In DNA form, the CDR3 reads TGCGCCAGCAGCTTGGGTAGCGGGGGACCGAGCACAGATACGCAGTATTTT. Residues: CASSLGSGGPSTDTQYF.

The chain links TRBV5-4 to TRBJ2-2; D uncertain. Germline V CDR1 and CDR2: SGHNT, YYREEE (reference sequence). CDR3 size: 12 residues. The germline V and J ends were trimmed by 7 bases and 0 bases, with 4 bases remaining between them. The CDR3 here is CASRSNTGELFF. The CDR3 bases are TGTGCCAGCCGGTCGAACACCGGGGAGCTGTTTTTT.

This clone appeared a few times. The genes are TRBV25-1 and TRBJ1-3, with 10 bases lining up with TRBD1. The CDR3 has 16 amino acids. Germline loops: CDR1 MGHDK, CDR2 SYGVNS. With V trimmed by 5 bases and J by 2 bases, 6 bases remained unmatched. CDR3 region: CASSPPGTGAGNTIYF. In DNA form, the CDR3 reads TGTGCCAGCAGTCCCCCCGGGACAGGGGCTGGAAACACCATATATTTT.